This is a list of T cell receptor beta chains from one sample in a study of cytomegalovirus exposure and HLA in healthy donors. Data came from immunoSEQ multiplex PCR; TCRdb stores just in-frame clones and leaves some out. This table holds approximately 170,000 clones, over 70% found once. The sequencing sample was made of PBMCs. The origin of the receptors is a woman in her 30s in good health and CMV-seropositive. CDR3s include the opening cysteine and the closing phenylalanine or tryptophan. D genes are given only for firm matches. Size values are once, few and many counts, or a class for expanded clones, and some rows have none.

CDR3 length	J gene	V gene	D gene	clone size	CDR3 protein	CDR3 DNA
14	TRBJ2-7	TRBV28	TRBD2	-	CATFEGLAGHEQYF	TGTGCCACCTTCGAGGGGCTAGCGGGCCACGAGCAGTACTTC
18	TRBJ2-1	TRBV9	TRBD2	-	CASTPAGTSGISYNEQFF	TGTGCCAGCACCCCTGCCGGGACTAGCGGGATATCCTACAATGAGCAGTTCTTC
15	TRBJ2-2	TRBV5-8	-	-	CASSFRESMTGELFF	TGTGCCAGCAGCTTTCGGGAAAGTATGACCGGGGAGCTGTTTTTT
15	TRBJ2-7	TRBV7-9	-	-	CANSLNAGKYYEQYF	TGTGCCAACAGCTTAAATGCCGGTAAATACTACGAGCAGTACTTC
14	TRBJ1-1	TRBV28	-	-	CASSLRGMDTEAFF	TGTGCCAGCAGCCTCAGAGGAATGGACACTGAAGCTTTCTTT
15	TRBJ1-5	TRBV7-9	-	-	CASSTGTHQSQPQHF	TGTGCCAGCAGCACCGGGACACATCAAAGTCAGCCCCAGCATTTT
16	TRBJ2-7	TRBV7-8	TRBD2	-	CASSLVGGRSSYEQYF	TGTGCCAGCAGCTTAGTGGGCGGGAGGAGCTCCTACGAGCAGTACTTC
17	TRBJ1-3	TRBV10-3	-	-	CAISVLRGGVSGNTIYF	TGTGCCATCAGTGTCCTCCGAGGGGGAGTTTCTGGAAACACCATATATTTT
13	TRBJ2-7	TRBV28	-	-	CASSLPQDHEQYF	TGTGCCAGCAGTTTACCACAGGACCACGAGCAGTACTTC
15	TRBJ1-2	TRBV6-5	TRBD1	-	CASRSGTGGDYGYTF	TGTGCCAGCAGATCTGGGACAGGGGGCGACTATGGCTACACCTTC
16	TRBJ2-3	TRBV6-5	-	few	CASSYFSDGNTDTQYF	TGTGCCAGCAGTTACTTTAGTGACGGGAACACAGATACGCAGTATTTT
11	TRBJ2-1	TRBV9	-	-	CASSLYNEQFF	TGTGCCAGCAGCTTATACAATGAGCAGTTCTTC
13	TRBJ1-2	TRBV29-1	-	-	CSVELGAMGGYTF	TGCAGCGTTGAATTGGGGGCGATGGGGGGCTACACCTTC
15	TRBJ2-7	TRBV6-5	-	-	CASSYPGASEYEQYF	TGTGCCAGCAGTTACCCCGGGGCTAGCGAGTACGAGCAGTACTTC
15	TRBJ1-2	TRBV25-1	-	once	CASSARDTLSYGYTF	TGTGCCAGCAGTGCGAGGGACACCCTTTCCTATGGCTACACCTTC
15	TRBJ1-2	TRBV15	-	few	CATSSSGVTPYGYTF	TGTGCCACCAGCAGTTCAGGGGTGACTCCCTATGGCTACACCTTC
14	TRBJ1-1	TRBV6-1	TRBD1	once	CASSFTGGQTEAFF	TGTGCCAGCAGCTTTACAGGGGGCCAAACTGAAGCTTTCTTT
14	TRBJ2-1	TRBV29-1	TRBD2	-	CSALAGRAYNEQFF	TGCAGCGCCTTAGCGGGGCGGGCCTACAATGAGCAGTTCTTC
15	TRBJ2-7	TRBV27	TRBD1	-	CASSTKGQGSYEQYF	TGTGCCAGCAGTACCAAAGGACAGGGGTCCTACGAGCAGTACTTC
13	TRBJ2-1	TRBV28	-	-	CASTLPPGNEQFF	TGTGCCAGCACCTTACCCCCCGGTAATGAGCAGTTCTTC
12	TRBJ2-7	TRBV5-6	-	-	CASSLVDNEQYF	TGTGCCAGCAGCTTGGTTGACAACGAGCAGTACTTC
16	TRBJ2-6	TRBV5-1	-	-	CASSLGGATGANVLTF	TGCGCCAGCAGCTTGGGTGGGGCGACTGGGGCCAACGTCCTGACTTTC
14	TRBJ1-1	TRBV15	-	-	CATSVGEPKDNTFF	TGTGCCACCAGCGTGGGAGAACCCAAGGATAATACTTTCTTT
16	TRBJ2-3	TRBV10-3	TRBD1	-	CAISEMDRTGTDTQYF	TGTGCCATCAGTGAGATGGACAGGACCGGCACAGATACGCAGTATTTT
15	TRBJ2-7	TRBV11-2	-	-	CASSLDAGVNYEQYF	TGTGCCAGCAGCTTAGACGCAGGGGTTAACTACGAGCAGTACTTC
17	TRBJ2-1	TRBV7-9	-	-	CASSRMLGNREVNEQFF	TGTGCCAGCAGCCGCATGCTTGGTAATAGGGAGGTCAATGAGCAGTTCTTC
13	TRBJ1-1	TRBV7-6	-	-	CASSPTLNTEAFF	TGTGCCAGCAGCCCCACACTGAACACTGAAGCTTTCTTT
13	TRBJ1-1	TRBV19	-	-	CASSMNGGTEAFF	TGTGCCAGTAGTATGAATGGCGGCACTGAAGCTTTCTTT
15	TRBJ2-3	TRBV5-6	-	-	CASSLMWEYVDTQYF	TGTGCCAGCAGCTTGATGTGGGAGTATGTAGATACGCAGTATTTT
14	TRBJ2-7	TRBV7-6	TRBD1	once	CASTLGTGDNEQYF	TGTGCCAGCACCCTCGGGACAGGGGACAACGAGCAGTACTTC
16	TRBJ1-2	TRBV15	-	few	CATSRDRGDPNYGYTF	TGTGCCACCAGCAGAGATCGGGGAGATCCTAACTATGGCTACACCTTC
14	TRBJ2-7	TRBV6-1	TRBD2	-	CASSAPTSANEQYF	TGTGCCAGCAGTGCCCCAACTAGCGCAAATGAGCAGTACTTC
16	TRBJ2-1	TRBV6-6	TRBD2	-	CASSWTSGSGRNEQFF	TGTGCCAGCAGTTGGACTAGCGGGAGTGGTAGGAATGAGCAGTTCTTC
15	TRBJ1-5	TRBV11-2	TRBD1	-	CASSLDGQGYQPQHF	TGTGCCAGCAGCTTAGACGGACAGGGGTACCAGCCCCAGCATTTT